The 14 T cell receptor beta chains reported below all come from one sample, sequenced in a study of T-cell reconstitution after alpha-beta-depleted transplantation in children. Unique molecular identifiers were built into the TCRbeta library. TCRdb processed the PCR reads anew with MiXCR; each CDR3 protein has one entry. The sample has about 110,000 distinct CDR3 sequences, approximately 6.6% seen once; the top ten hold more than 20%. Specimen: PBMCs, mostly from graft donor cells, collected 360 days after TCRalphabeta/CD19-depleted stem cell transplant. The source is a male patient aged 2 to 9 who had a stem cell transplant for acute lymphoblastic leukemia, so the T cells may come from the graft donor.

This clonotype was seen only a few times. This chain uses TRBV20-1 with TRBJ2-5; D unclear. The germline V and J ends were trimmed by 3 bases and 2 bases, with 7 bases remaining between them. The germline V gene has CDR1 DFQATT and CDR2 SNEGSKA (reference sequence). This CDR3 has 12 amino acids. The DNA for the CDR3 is TGCAGTGCTAGGACCCCTCAAGAGACCCAGTACTTC. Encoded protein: CSARTPQETQYF.

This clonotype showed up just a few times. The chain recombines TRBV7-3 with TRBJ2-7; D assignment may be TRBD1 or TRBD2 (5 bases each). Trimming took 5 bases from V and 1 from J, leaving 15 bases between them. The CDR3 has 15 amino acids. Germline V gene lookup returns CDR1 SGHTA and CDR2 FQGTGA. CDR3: CASSPSGRSSYEQYF. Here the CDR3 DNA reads TGTGCCAGCAGCCCCTCGGGACGATCGTCCTACGAGCAGTACTTC.

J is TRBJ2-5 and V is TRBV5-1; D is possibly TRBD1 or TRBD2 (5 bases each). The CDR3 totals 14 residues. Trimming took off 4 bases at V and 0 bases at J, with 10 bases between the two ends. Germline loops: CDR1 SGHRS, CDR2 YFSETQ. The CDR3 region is CASSKGRYQETQYF. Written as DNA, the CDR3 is TGCGCCAGCAGCAAGGGACGGTACCAAGAGACCCAGTACTTC.

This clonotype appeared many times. CDR3 in DNA: TGTGCCAGCAGGGGGTACGAGCAGTACTTC. Its translation is CASRGYEQYF. V and J are TRBV2 and TRBJ2-7; D remains ambiguous. The CDR3 spans 10 residues. Germline loops: CDR1 SNHLY, CDR2 FYNNEI. The V and J ends lost 6 bases and 4 bases respectively, with 4 bases between them.

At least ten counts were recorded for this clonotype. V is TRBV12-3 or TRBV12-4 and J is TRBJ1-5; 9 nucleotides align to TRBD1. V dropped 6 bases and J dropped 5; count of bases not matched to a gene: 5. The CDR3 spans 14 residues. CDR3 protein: CASRSDRGDQPQHF. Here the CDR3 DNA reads TGTGCCAGCAGGTCGGACAGGGGAGATCAGCCCCAGCATTTT.

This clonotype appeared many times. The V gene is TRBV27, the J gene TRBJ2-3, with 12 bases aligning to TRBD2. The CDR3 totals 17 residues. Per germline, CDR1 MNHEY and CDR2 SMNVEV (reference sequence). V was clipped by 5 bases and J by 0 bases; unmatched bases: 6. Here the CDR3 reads CASSPRTSGESTDTQYF. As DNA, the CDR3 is TGTGCCAGCAGTCCTAGGACTAGCGGGGAAAGCACAGATACGCAGTATTTT.

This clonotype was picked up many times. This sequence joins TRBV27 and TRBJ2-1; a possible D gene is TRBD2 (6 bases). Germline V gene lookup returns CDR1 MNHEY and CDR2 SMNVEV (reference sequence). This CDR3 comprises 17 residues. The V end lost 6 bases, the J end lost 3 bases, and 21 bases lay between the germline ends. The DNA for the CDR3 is TGTGCCAGCAGCCGAGGGACTTTATCGGGGAACTACAATGAGCAGTTCTTC. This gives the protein CASSRGTLSGNYNEQFF.

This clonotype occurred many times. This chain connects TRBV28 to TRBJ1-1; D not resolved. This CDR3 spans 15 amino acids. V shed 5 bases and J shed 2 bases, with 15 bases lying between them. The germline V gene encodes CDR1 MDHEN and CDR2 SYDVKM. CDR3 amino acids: CASSSGDSLNTEAFF. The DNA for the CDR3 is TGTGCCAGCAGTAGCGGGGATTCCTTAAACACTGAAGCTTTCTTT.

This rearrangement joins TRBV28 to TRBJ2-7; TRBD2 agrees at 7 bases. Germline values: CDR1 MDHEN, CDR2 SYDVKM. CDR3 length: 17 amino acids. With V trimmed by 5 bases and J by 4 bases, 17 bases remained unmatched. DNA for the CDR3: TGTGCCAGCAGTGCCCTACGGACTAGGCCTAGGAAGTACGAGCAGTACTTC. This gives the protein CASSALRTRPRKYEQYF.

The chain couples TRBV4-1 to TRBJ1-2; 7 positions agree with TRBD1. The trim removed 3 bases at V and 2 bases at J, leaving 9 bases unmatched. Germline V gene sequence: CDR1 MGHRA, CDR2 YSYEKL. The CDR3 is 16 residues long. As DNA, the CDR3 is TGCGCCAGCAGCCAGAGCTTCAGGGACAGAAACTATGGCTACACCTTC. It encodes CASSQSFRDRNYGYTF.

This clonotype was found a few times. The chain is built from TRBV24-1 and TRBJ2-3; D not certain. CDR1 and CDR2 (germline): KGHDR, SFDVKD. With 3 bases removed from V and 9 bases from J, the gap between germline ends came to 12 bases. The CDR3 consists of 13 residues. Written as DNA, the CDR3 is TGTGCCACCAGTGATCCTGCGCCCTGGACGCAGTATTTT. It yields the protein CATSDPAPWTQYF.

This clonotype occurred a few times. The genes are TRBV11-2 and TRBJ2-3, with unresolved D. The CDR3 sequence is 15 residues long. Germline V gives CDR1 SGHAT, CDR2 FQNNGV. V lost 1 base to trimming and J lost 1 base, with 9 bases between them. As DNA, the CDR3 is TGTGCCAGCAGCTTAGCCGGAAGGCGCACAGATACGCAGTATTTT. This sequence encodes CASSLAGRRTDTQYF.

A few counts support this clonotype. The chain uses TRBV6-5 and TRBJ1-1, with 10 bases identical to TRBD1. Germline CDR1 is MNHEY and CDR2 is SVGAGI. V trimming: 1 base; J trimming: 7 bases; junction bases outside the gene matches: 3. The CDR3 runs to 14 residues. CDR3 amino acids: CASSYLGTGDEAFF. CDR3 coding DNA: TGTGCCAGCAGTTACTTGGGGACAGGGGATGAAGCTTTCTTT.

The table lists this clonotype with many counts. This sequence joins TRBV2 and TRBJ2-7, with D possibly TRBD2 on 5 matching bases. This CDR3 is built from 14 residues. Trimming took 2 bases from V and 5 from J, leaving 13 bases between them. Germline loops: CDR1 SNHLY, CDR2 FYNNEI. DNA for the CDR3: TGTGCCAGCAGTGAAAGAAGCTTCGGGAACGAGCAGTACTTC. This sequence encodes CASSERSFGNEQYF.